This entry lists 31 T cell receptor beta chains sequenced from one sample in a study of OX40 agonist ivuxolimab in advanced cancers. Only in-frame clones appear in the TCRdb table, and some are missing; sequencing was by immunoSEQ multiplex PCR. The data hold approximately 96,000 clones, with 90% observed a single time. The source was CD4+ or CD8+ T cells sorted from blood, collected in a trial of the OX40 agonist ivuxolimab. The receptors were sampled from an adult with an advanced solid tumor such as melanoma, head and neck, liver or kidney cancer.

The chain uses TRBV7-8 and TRBJ1-2; no firm D call. Per germline, CDR1 SGHVS and CDR2 FQNEAQ. Trimming stripped 0 bases from V and 8 bases from J, with 13 bases between. The CDR3 totals 14 residues. As DNA, the CDR3 is TGTGCCAGCAGCTTAGCAGGAAGGGCAAAGGGCTACACCTTC. Its translation: CASSLAGRAKGYTF.

The gene calls are TRBV4-1 and TRBJ1-5; TRBD1 matches at 7 bases. V lost 1 base, J lost 4 bases, and 7 bases stayed unmatched. The CDR3 is 16 residues long. Looked up from germline, CDR1 is MGHRA and CDR2 is YSYEKL. In DNA form, the CDR3 reads TGCGCCAGCAGCCAAGCTGAGGGGGCAACTAATCAGCCCCAGCATTTT. Translation gives CASSQAEGATNQPQHF.

This chain joins TRBV7-2 and TRBJ1-1; D is undetermined. The CDR3 contains 11 residues. CDR1 SGHTA and CDR2 FQGNSA come from the germline V gene. Trimming shortened V by 5 bases and J by 11 bases, and 12 bases separated the two germline ends. The CDR3 region is CASSPLEFAFF. The DNA of the CDR3 is TGTGCCAGCAGCCCCCTAGAATTCGCTTTCTTT.

The rearrangement joins TRBV19 to TRBJ2-1; TRBD2 matches 13 bases. Germline CDR1 is LNHDA and CDR2 is SQIVND (reference sequence). The V and J ends lost 0 bases and 8 bases, in that order; junction bases with no gene match: 7. The CDR3 length is 17 residues. Written as DNA, the CDR3 is TGTGCCAGTAGTATAGATCTTGGACTAGCGGGAGTCGATGAGCAGTTCTTC. It translates to CASSIDLGLAGVDEQFF.

The J gene is TRBJ1-5, the V gene TRBV6-1, with D hard to call. The CDR3 totals 12 residues. Trimming removed 5 bases at V and 9 bases at J, with 11 bases between. CDR1 is MNHNS and CDR2 is SASEGT in the germline V gene. The CDR3 sequence is CASSPAEGPQHF. CDR3 DNA sequence: TGTGCCAGCAGTCCGGCCGAGGGGCCCCAGCATTTT.

J is TRBJ2-7 and V is TRBV7-3; D is perhaps TRBD2 (5 bases). Trimming pared 4 bases from V and 3 bases from J, leaving 16 bases between. The germline V gene has CDR1 SGHTA and CDR2 FQGTGA. The CDR3 covers 15 residues. In nucleotides, the CDR3 is TGTGCCAGCAGCTCCTCCGCGGGTAGCTACTACGAGCAGTACTTC. Translated: CASSSSAGSYYEQYF.

This clone came up a few times. V gene TRBV29-1 combines with J gene TRBJ1-1, with D maybe TRBD1 (6 bases). V was shortened by 4 bases and J by 1 base, with 10 bases between the two germline ends. Per the germline V gene, CDR1 is SQVTM and CDR2 is ANQGSEA. The CDR3 is 13 residues long. Written as DNA, the CDR3 is TGCAGCGTTGGAAGACAGGCGAACACTGAAGCTTTCTTT. It encodes CSVGRQANTEAFF.

The CDR3 protein is CASSILSIGDYGYTF. The CDR3 nucleotides are TGTGCCAGTAGTATCCTCTCTATCGGAGACTATGGCTACACCTTC. This rearrangement joins TRBV19 to TRBJ1-2; unclear D gene. With 3 bases removed from V and 3 bases from J, the gap between germline ends came to 14 bases. In germline, CDR1 is LNHDA, CDR2 SQIVND (reference sequence). This CDR3 spans 15 amino acids.

This clone came up once. The chain links TRBV25-1 to TRBJ1-2; 8 bases match TRBD1. Germline trimming cut 6 bases from V and 4 bases from J; bases unmatched to any gene: 16. The germline gives CDR1 MGHDK, CDR2 SYGVNS. The CDR3 consists of 17 residues. The CDR3 sequence is CASSPGQGIRVGYGYTF. In DNA, the CDR3 is TGTGCCAGCAGCCCCGGACAGGGTATTAGGGTAGGCTATGGCTACACCTTC.

The CDR3 nucleotides read TGTGCCTGGACTAGCGGGAGGGTTAATGAGCAGTTCTTC. Encoded protein: CAWTSGRVNEQFF. This sequence joins TRBV30 and TRBJ2-1, with 12 bases matching TRBD2. In germline, CDR1 is GTSNPN, CDR2 SVGIG (reference sequence). The CDR3 consists of 13 residues. Trimming cost V 4 bases and J 7 bases; bases outside gene matches: 2.

This clone was seen a single time. This chain uses TRBV4-3 with TRBJ2-3; D is possibly TRBD1 (6 bases). V gave up 0 bases and J gave up 4 bases, with 11 bases separating them. Germline assignment: CDR1 LGHNA and CDR2 YSLEER. This CDR3 has 15 amino acids. Here the CDR3 reads CASSQEGARADTQYF. The DNA for the CDR3 is TGCGCCAGCAGCCAAGAGGGGGCGCGGGCAGATACGCAGTATTTT.

This clone is a singleton in its sample. This rearrangement joins TRBV19 to TRBJ2-1; 11 bases map to TRBD1. Per germline, CDR1 LNHDA and CDR2 SQIVND (reference sequence). V shed 10 bases, J shed 7 bases, and the junction held 21 bases outside the gene matches. This CDR3 is 18 amino acids long. This CDR3 is CATKNQGGQGGFANEQFF. DNA for the CDR3: TGTGCCACCAAGAACCAAGGGGGACAGGGGGGATTTGCGAATGAGCAGTTCTTC.

The chain links TRBV29-1 to TRBJ2-2, with 9 bases lining up with TRBD1. The CDR3 sequence is 14 residues long. Trimming at V came to 2 bases and at J to 5 bases, leaving 3 bases not matched to a gene. Germline loops: CDR1 SQVTM, CDR2 ANQGSEA. DNA of the CDR3: TGCAGCGTTGAACGACAGGGGGGTACCGGGGAGCTGTTTTTT. This codes for CSVERQGGTGELFF.

The V gene is TRBV9, the J gene TRBJ2-4, with 10 bases that match TRBD1. The length of the CDR3 is 16 residues. Germline CDR1 and CDR2: SGDLS and YYNGEE. After removal of 4 bases from V and 2 bases from J, the junction contained 6 bases not matched to a gene. The CDR3, as DNA: TGTGCCAGCAGCCCCCGGGACAGGGGAACCAAAAACATTCAGTACTTC. It translates to CASSPRDRGTKNIQYF.

The gene calls are TRBV4-3 and TRBJ2-7; the D is unclear. CDR1 and CDR2 from the germline V gene are LGHNA and YSLEER. The germline V and J ends were trimmed by 5 bases and 4 bases, with 12 bases remaining between them. CDR3 length: 13 amino acids. The CDR3 loop reads CASSLTTDYEQYF. DNA of the CDR3: TGCGCCAGCAGCTTGACGACGGATTACGAGCAGTACTTC.

This chain uses TRBV10-1 with TRBJ1-3; a weak D match, TRBD1 (6 bases). Germline-derived CDR1 and CDR2 are WNHNN and SYGVQD (reference sequence). The V end lost 9 bases, the J end lost 0 bases, and 15 bases lay between the germline ends. The CDR3 has 15 residues. CDR3 sequence: CARVPLTGSGNTIYF. In nucleotides, the CDR3 is TGCGCCAGGGTACCATTGACAGGCTCTGGAAACACCATATATTTT.

This clone was seen only once. CDR3 sequence reads: CANDRSTDTQYF. As DNA, the CDR3 is TGTGCCAATGACAGGAGCACAGATACGCAGTATTTT. The V and J genes are TRBV30 and TRBJ2-3, with a weak D call TRBD1 (6 bases). From germline, CDR1 is GTSNPN and CDR2 SVGIG (reference sequence). The CDR3 contains 12 residues. Deletions cut 8 bases from V and 0 bases from J, with 9 bases between.

This clone was counted a single time. CDR3 amino acids: CASRRGPNRGNTIYF. The CDR3 DNA reads TGCGCCAGCAGGAGGGGACCTAATAGGGGAAACACCATATATTTT. The gene calls are TRBV10-1 and TRBJ1-3, with D perhaps TRBD1 (5 bases). CDR3 length: 15 residues. Deletions cut 6 bases from V and 4 bases from J, with 16 bases between. Germline lookup yields CDR1 WNHNN and CDR2 SYGVQD (reference sequence).

This clone was found once. The rearrangement links TRBV28 to TRBJ1-2; D not resolved. Germline loops: CDR1 MDHEN, CDR2 SYDVKM. The CDR3 runs to 15 residues. Deletions cut 3 bases from V and 0 bases from J, with 11 bases between. The CDR3 loop reads CASSLWGYSNYGYTF. CDR3 bases: TGTGCCAGCAGTTTGTGGGGATACTCTAACTATGGCTACACCTTC.

The chain recombines TRBV11-2 with TRBJ2-2, with TRBD2 matching 13 bases. The CDR3 runs to 17 residues. Unmatched junction bases numbered 9, after V lost 7 bases and J lost 4 bases. The germline V gene encodes CDR1 SGHAT and CDR2 FQNNGV. The CDR3 spells CASIRTSGSSITGELFF. CDR3 in DNA: TGTGCCAGCATCAGGACTAGCGGGAGTTCGATCACCGGGGAGCTGTTTTTT. Supplemented by reference TRBV11-2 and TRBJ2-2, the full variable domain reads EAGVAQSPRYKIIEKRQSVAFWCNPISGHATLYWYQQILGQGPKLLIQFQNNGVVDDSQLPKDRFSAERLKGVDSTLKIQPAKLEDSAVYLCASIRTSGSSITGELFFGEGSRLTVL.

The chain couples TRBV19 to TRBJ2-3, with TRBD2 matching over 13 bases. The V segment lost 6 bases and the J segment 6 bases; nucleotides outside the gene matches: 9. The CDR3 contains 16 residues. Germline V lookup: CDR1 LNHDA, CDR2 SQIVND (reference sequence). The DNA of the CDR3 is TGTGCCAGTAGGCCATCCCGGACTAGCGGGAGCGATACGCAGTATTTT. Protein sequence: CASRPSRTSGSDTQYF.

The chain has TRBV28 and TRBJ2-7; TRBD1 matches at 9 bases. The V gene end was trimmed by 8 bases and the J gene end by 6 bases; junction bases not matched to a gene: 8. The CDR3 sequence is 13 residues long. Germline lookup yields CDR1 MDHEN and CDR2 SYDVKM. The DNA of the CDR3 is TGTGCCAGCGCAGGACAGGGGATTCGCGAGCAGTACTTC. Protein product: CASAGQGIREQYF. The whole variable domain, filled in from reference TRBV28 and TRBJ2-7, reads DVKVTQSSRYLVKRTGEKVFLECVQDMDHENMFWYRQDPGLGLRLIYFSYDVKMKEKGDIPEGYSVSREKKERFSLILESASTNQTSMYLCASAGQGIREQYFGPGTRLTVT.

This chain links TRBV19 with TRBJ2-7; D gene uncertain. The CDR3 sequence is 11 residues long. From germline, CDR1 is LNHDA and CDR2 SQIVND (reference sequence). V was shortened by 3 bases and J by 3 bases, with 3 bases between the two germline ends. This chain's CDR3 is CASSIYYEQYF. CDR3 coding DNA: TGTGCCAGTAGTATTTACTACGAGCAGTACTTC.

Only one count was recorded for this clone. The J gene is TRBJ2-7, the V gene TRBV19; the match to TRBD1 covers 7 bases. CDR3 length: 13 residues. Germline values: CDR1 LNHDA, CDR2 SQIVND (reference sequence). Trimming removed 5 bases from V and 6 bases from J; junction bases left unmatched: 7. In DNA form, the CDR3 reads TGTGCCAGTAGTGAGGGGGCGCGGACCGAGCAGTACTTC. Translation: CASSEGARTEQYF.

The chain carries TRBV15 and TRBJ1-5; TRBD1 aligns across 10 bases. The germline V gene has CDR1 LNHNV and CDR2 YYDKDF (reference sequence). The CDR3 extends over 18 amino acids. V lost 3 bases, J lost 2 bases, and 10 bases stayed unmatched. The CDR3 sequence: CATSSRDRGYIGNQPQHF. DNA for the CDR3: TGTGCCACCAGCAGTCGGGACAGGGGATACATAGGCAATCAGCCCCAGCATTTT. The full variable domain, in which reference TRBV15 and TRBJ1-5 provide the parts outside the CDR3, is DAMVIQNPRYQVTQFGKPVTLSCSQTLNHNVMYWYQQKSSQAPKLLFHYYDKDFNNEADTPDNFQSRRPNTSFCFLDIRSPGLGDTAMYLCATSSRDRGYIGNQPQHFGDGTRLSIL.

The rearrangement joins TRBV27 to TRBJ2-7; 9 nucleotides agree with TRBD1. There are 21 residues in the CDR3. Losses at the gene ends were 5 bases for V and 0 bases for J; bases not matched to a gene: 23. Germline-derived CDR1 and CDR2 are MNHEY and SMNVEV (reference sequence). The CDR3 reads CASSPRRQGGLLAPSSYEQYF. The CDR3 bases are TGTGCCAGCAGTCCCAGGCGACAGGGGGGACTACTAGCGCCGAGCTCCTACGAGCAGTACTTC.

This clone was seen more than once but under ten times. The chain is built from TRBV5-4 and TRBJ2-5; 10 bases map to TRBD2. This CDR3 spans 16 amino acids. The ends lost 6 bases at V and 4 bases at J; junction bases unmatched: 12. Germline CDR1 reads SGHNT; CDR2 reads YYREEE (reference sequence). The CDR3, as DNA: TGTGCCAGCAAGGCTAGCGGGAGTTGGGCTTTAGAGACCCAGTACTTC. Translated, it gives CASKASGSWALETQYF.

A few counts support this clone. The V and J genes are TRBV2 and TRBJ1-2, with unresolved D. Germline assignment: CDR1 SNHLY and CDR2 FYNNEI. V shed 2 bases and J shed 5 bases, with 18 bases lying between them. The CDR3 is made up of 16 amino acids. The CDR3 here is CASSETLTWTSYGYTF. CDR3 DNA: TGTGCCAGCAGTGAAACGCTCACCTGGACGAGTTATGGCTACACCTTC.

This sequence joins TRBV2 and TRBJ2-3, with TRBD2 identical over 10 bases. Trimming at V came to 6 bases and at J to 5 bases, leaving 11 bases not matched to a gene. This CDR3 spans 16 amino acids. The germline gives CDR1 SNHLY, CDR2 FYNNEI. The CDR3 spells CASRDISGRAEDTQYF. The CDR3 nucleotides read TGTGCCAGCAGAGACATAAGCGGGAGGGCCGAAGATACGCAGTATTTT.

This clone was observed a few times. The chain has TRBV4-3 and TRBJ1-1; TRBD1 is a possible D gene (5 bases). Germline V gene data show CDR1 as LGHNA and CDR2 as YSLEER. The CDR3 has 14 residues. V lost 4 bases to trimming and J lost 2 bases, with 11 bases between them. The CDR3, as DNA: TGCGCCAGCAGCCCTCAGGGAGCAAACACTGAAGCTTTCTTT. It codes for CASSPQGANTEAFF.

The rearrangement uses TRBV19 and TRBJ2-3; D is undetermined. In germline, CDR1 is LNHDA, CDR2 SQIVND (reference sequence). CDR3 size: 14 residues. The V and J ends lost 3 bases and 2 bases respectively, with 9 bases between them. This chain's CDR3 is CASSIQRNTDTQYF. CDR3 DNA sequence: TGTGCCAGTAGTATCCAGCGAAACACAGATACGCAGTATTTT.